This T cell receptor (beta chain) was found in a study of lymphopenia after photon versus proton radiotherapy. This clone showed up just once. This table comes from immunoSEQ multiplex PCR, and its TCRdb copy is limited to in-frame clones, with some not included. The data show 70,000 or so clones, 85% to 95% seen once. CDR1 is MNHEY and CDR2 is SVGAGI in the germline V gene. The V and J ends lost 5 bases and 4 bases, in that order; junction bases with no gene match: 7. This CDR3 is built from 14 residues. Sequenced here: peripheral blood, sampled from a patient treated with photon-based radiotherapy. The receptor was derived from a woman aged 40 to 49 with cholangiocarcinoma. The V and J genes are TRBV6-5 and TRBJ1-1, with 7 bases identical to TRBD1. The CDR3 nucleotides are TGTGCCAGCAGTAGACAGGGCGAGACCACTGAAGCTTTCTTT. Protein: CASSRQGETTEAFF.